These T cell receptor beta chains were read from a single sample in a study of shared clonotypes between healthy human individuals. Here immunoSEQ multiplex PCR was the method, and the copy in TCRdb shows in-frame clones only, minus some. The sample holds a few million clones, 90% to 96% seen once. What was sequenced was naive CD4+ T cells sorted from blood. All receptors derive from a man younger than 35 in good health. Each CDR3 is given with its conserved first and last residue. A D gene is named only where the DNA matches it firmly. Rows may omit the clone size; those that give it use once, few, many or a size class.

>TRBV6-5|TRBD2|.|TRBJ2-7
TGTGCCAGCAGCCTCCGGGCGGGGGGCTCCTACGAGCAGTACTTC
CASSLRAGGSYEQYF
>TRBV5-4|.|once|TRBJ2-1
TGTGCCAGCAGTCCGCAGGCTGGCTACAATGAGCAGTTCTTC
CASSPQAGYNEQFF
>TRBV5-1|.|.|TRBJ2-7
TGCGCCAGCAGCTTCGGAAGCGGTTCGAGGTCTGACGAGCAGTACTTC
CASSFGSGSRSDEQYF
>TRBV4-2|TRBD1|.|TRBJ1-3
TGTGCCAGCAGCCAAGAAACAGGGGCGATCTCTGGAAACACCATATATTTT
CASSQETGAISGNTIYF
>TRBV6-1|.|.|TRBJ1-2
TGTGCCAGCAGTGAAGCGCTTCAGGGTAACTATGGCTACACCTTC
CASSEALQGNYGYTF
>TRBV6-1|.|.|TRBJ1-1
TGTGCCAGCAGTGTTGAGATTGGGAGGAACACTGAAGCTTTCTTT
CASSVEIGRNTEAFF
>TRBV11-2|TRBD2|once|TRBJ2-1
TGTGCCAGCAGCTCGACTAGCGGAAAATACAATGAGCAGTTCTTC
CASSSTSGKYNEQFF
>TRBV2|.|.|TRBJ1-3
TGTGCCAGCAGTGAAGAATTAAGGGGTCTAGGGGACACCATATATTTT
CASSEELRGLGDTIYF
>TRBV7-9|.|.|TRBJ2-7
TGTGCCAGCAGCCCTGTGGGGGTCCTCGACGACGAGCAGTACTTC
CASSPVGVLDDEQYF
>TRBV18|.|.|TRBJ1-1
TGTGCCAGCTCACGAAACAGGGACACTGAAGCTTTCTTT
CASSRNRDTEAFF
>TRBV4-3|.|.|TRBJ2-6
TGCGCCAGCAGCCAAGAAGTTCTACAGGCGAGCTCTGGGGCCAACGTCCTGACTTTC
CASSQEVLQASSGANVLTF
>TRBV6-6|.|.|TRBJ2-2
TGTGCCAGCAGTCCGGGGGACTTTCCGAACACCGGGGAGCTGTTTTTT
CASSPGDFPNTGELFF
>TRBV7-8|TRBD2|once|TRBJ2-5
TGTGCCAGCAGCCCACAGGAGCGGGGCCGCTTCCAAGAGACCCAGTACTTC
CASSPQERGRFQETQYF
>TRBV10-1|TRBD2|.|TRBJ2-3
TGCGCCAGCAGTGGGGCAGGGACTAGCGGGAGAACAGATACGCAGTATTTT
CASSGAGTSGRTDTQYF
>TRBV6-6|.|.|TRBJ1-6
TGTGCCAGCAGTTACCCTTTGGGACGGAGTAATTCACCCCTCCACTTT
CASSYPLGRSNSPLHF
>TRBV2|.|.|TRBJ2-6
TGTGCCAGCAGTGAAGCGAATTACCGGGGCTCTGGGGCCAACGTCCTGACTTTC
CASSEANYRGSGANVLTF
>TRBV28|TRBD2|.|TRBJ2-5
TGTGCCAGCAGTCCTGCGGCGGGGGGGCTGGGAGAGACCCAGTACTTC
CASSPAAGGLGETQYF
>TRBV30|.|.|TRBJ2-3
TGTGCCTGGACCTCCAACCGACGGAGCCTCACAGATACGCAGTATTTT
CAWTSNRRSLTDTQYF
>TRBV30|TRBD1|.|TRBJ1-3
TGTGCCTGGAGTATACTGACAGGGGTTGGAAACACCATATATTTT
CAWSILTGVGNTIYF
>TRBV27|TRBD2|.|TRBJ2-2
TGTGCCAGCAGTCCGACTAGCTCCACCGGGGAGCTGTTTTTT
CASSPTSSTGELFF
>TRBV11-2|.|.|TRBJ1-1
TGTGCCAGCAGCTTAGATGGTCTCGGGGTTAGGGTCGATTTCGAGTTCTTT
CASSLDGLGVRVDFEFF
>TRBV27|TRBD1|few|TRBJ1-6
TGTGCCAGCAGTCCCGGGACAGGGGGTAATTCACCCCTCCACTTT
CASSPGTGGNSPLHF
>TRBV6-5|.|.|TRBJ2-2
TGTGCCAGCAGTCAGATATACTACACCGGGGAGCTGTTTTTT
CASSQIYYTGELFF
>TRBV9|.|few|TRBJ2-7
TGTGCCAGCAGCGTAGGGGGATCCTACGAGCAGTACTTC
CASSVGGSYEQYF
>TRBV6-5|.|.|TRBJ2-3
TGTGCCAGCAGTTCTGGACAGACTTCCACAGATACGCAGTATTTT
CASSSGQTSTDTQYF
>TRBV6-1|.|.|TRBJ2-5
TGTGCCAGCAGTGAAGCGACCCGAGCCAGGGAGACCCAGTACTTC
CASSEATRARETQYF
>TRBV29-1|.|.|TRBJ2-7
TGCAGCGTGAATCAAAACTCCTACGAGCAGTACTTC
CSVNQNSYEQYF
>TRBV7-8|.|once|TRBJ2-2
TGTGCCAGCAGCCCCCGGGAGTCACGGAGGGAGCTGTTTTTT
CASSPRESRRELFF
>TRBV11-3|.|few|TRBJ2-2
TGTGCCAGCAGCTTAGGTCCCGGGGAGCTGTTTTTT
CASSLGPGELFF